The clone carrying this T cell receptor beta chain was recorded a few times. Its antigen is undetermined. Per germline, CDR1 MGHRA and CDR2 YSYEKL. There are 14 residues in the CDR3. Trimming left V 1 base short and J 0 bases short, with 4 bases between. The data stem from a study of CD8+ T cells in alopecia areata. RNA, once extracted, was reverse transcribed into cDNA for use as the sequencing template. The repertoire was sequenced with immunoSEQ multiplex PCR; TCRdb's copy has only in-frame clones and lacks some. This sample yields 70,000 or so clones, of which around 29% are seen a single time; around 14% belongs to the top ten. General study points: It was observed that many expanded lesional clones persisted in scalp and blood during tofacitinib.

Stated treatment: oral pan-JAK inhibitor, 5-10 mg twice daily. Sorting separated CD4+ and CD8+ T cells out of PBMCs. This chain connects TRBV4-1 to TRBJ2-1; D gene uncertain. This TCR was sampled from a human donor with alopecia areata. The sequenced sample was CD8+ T cells sorted from blood, obtained at week 4, from a patient treated with tofacitinib. CDR3 amino acids: CASSQGSSYNEQFF. CDR3 DNA: TGCGCCAGCAGCCAAGGGAGCTCCTACAATGAGCAGTTCTTC.